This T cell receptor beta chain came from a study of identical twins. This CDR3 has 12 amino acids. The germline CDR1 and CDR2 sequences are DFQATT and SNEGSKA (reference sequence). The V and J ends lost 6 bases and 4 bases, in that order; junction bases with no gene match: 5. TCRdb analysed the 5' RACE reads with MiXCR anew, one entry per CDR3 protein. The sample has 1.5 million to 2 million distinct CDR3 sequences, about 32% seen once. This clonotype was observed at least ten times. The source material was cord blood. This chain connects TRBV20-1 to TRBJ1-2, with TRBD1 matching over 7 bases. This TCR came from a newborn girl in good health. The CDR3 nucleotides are TGCAGTGCCAACGAGGGGGCCTATGGCTACACCTTC. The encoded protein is CSANEGAYGYTF.